These 24 T cell receptor beta chains were sequenced from one sample in a study of early T cells in non-severe SARS-CoV-2 infection. Using its own MiXCR run on the 5' RACE reads, TCRdb lists one record per CDR3 protein. This table holds around 80,000 distinct CDR3 sequences, about 13% found once. The sample taken for sequencing was whole blood. The receptors come from an adult who was a healthcare worker with PCR-confirmed SARS-CoV-2 infection or an uninfected control (not recorded which).

The gene calls are TRBV12-5 and TRBJ2-1, with 12 bases lining up with TRBD2. CDR3 length equals 20 residues. The junction had 21 bases not matched to a gene; V was cut back by 5 bases and J by 7 bases. Germline lookup yields CDR1 LGHNT and CDR2 FRNRAP. The CDR3, as DNA: TGTGCTAGTGGTCCCACAGGGCTAGCGGGGGGGCCAATACGCGCGAATGAGCAGTTCTTC. Translating gives CASGPTGLAGGPIRANEQFF. Together with reference TRBV12-5 and TRBJ2-1, the CDR3 gives the full variable domain: DARVTQTPRHKVTEMGQEVTMRCQPILGHNTVFWYRQTMMQGLELLAYFRNRAPLDDSGMPKDRFSAEMPDATLATLKIQPSEPRDSAVYFCASGPTGLAGGPIRANEQFFGPGTRLTVL.

Many counts were recorded for this clonotype. The chain recombines TRBV5-1 with TRBJ2-2; 9 nucleotides agree with TRBD1. The CDR3 totals 16 residues. The J segment lost 3 bases and the V segment lost 0 bases, leaving 3 bases of the junction unmatched. Germline-derived CDR1 and CDR2 are SGHRS and YFSETQ. CDR3: CASSLAGTGYTGELFF. Written as DNA, the CDR3 is TGCGCCAGCAGCTTGGCCGGGACAGGGTACACCGGGGAGCTGTTTTTT.

This clonotype was seen repeatedly, ten times or more. The genes are TRBV19 and TRBJ2-1, with D possibly being TRBD2 (6 bases). The CDR3 is 13 residues long. Germline assignment: CDR1 LNHDA and CDR2 SQIVND (reference sequence). The V end was cut by 4 bases, the J end by 7 bases, with 11 bases between. The CDR3 sequence: CASSTGLANEQFF. Written as DNA, the CDR3 is TGTGCCAGTAGTACGGGACTCGCGAATGAGCAGTTCTTC. The full variable domain, with the rest looked up from reference TRBV19 and TRBJ2-1, is DGGITQSPKYLFRKEGQNVTLSCEQNLNHDAMYWYRQDPGQGLRLIYYSQIVNDFQKGDIAEGYSVSREKKESFPLTVTSAQKNPTAFYLCASSTGLANEQFFGPGTRLTVL.

This clonotype was counted ten times or more. The V gene is TRBV7-3, the J gene TRBJ2-1, with TRBD1 matching 9 bases. From germline, CDR1 is SGHTA and CDR2 FQGTGA. The trim removed 4 bases at V and 4 bases at J, leaving 5 bases unmatched. There are 15 residues in the CDR3. CDR3: CASSSTGGNYNEQFF. The CDR3 DNA follows: TGTGCCAGCAGCTCTACAGGGGGCAATTACAATGAGCAGTTCTTC.

In its sample, this clonotype was seen many times. This rearrangement joins TRBV4-1 to TRBJ1-3; D unclear. The germline gives CDR1 MGHRA, CDR2 YSYEKL. V lost 2 bases to trimming and J lost 0 bases, with 14 bases between them. The CDR3 spans 17 residues. The CDR3 sequence is CASSQQDGSYSGNTIYF. The CDR3 coding sequence is TGCGCCAGCAGCCAACAAGACGGTTCCTACTCTGGAAACACCATATATTTT.

This clonotype occurred a few times. The chain carries TRBV11-2 and TRBJ2-3; D may be TRBD2 (7 bases). The length of the CDR3 is 16 residues. The germline V gene has CDR1 SGHAT and CDR2 FQNNGV. The germline V and J ends were trimmed by 3 bases and 2 bases, with 15 bases remaining between them. CDR3 amino acids: CASSFRGAGITDTQYF. The CDR3 bases are TGTGCCAGCAGCTTTCGGGGGGCCGGGATCACAGATACGCAGTATTTT. The variable domain in full, with the rest retrieved from reference TRBV11-2 and TRBJ2-3, is EAGVAQSPRYKIIEKRQSVAFWCNPISGHATLYWYQQILGQGPKLLIQFQNNGVVDDSQLPKDRFSAERLKGVDSTLKIQPAKLEDSAVYLCASSFRGAGITDTQYFGPGTRLTVL.

This chain connects TRBV7-8 to TRBJ1-2; D is unresolved. CDR1 SGHVS and CDR2 FQNEAQ come from the germline V gene. CDR3 length: 15 residues. V dropped 2 bases and J dropped 4 bases, with 14 bases sitting between them. In DNA, the CDR3 is TGTGCCAGCAGCTTATTTCGGTCGGGATTCTATGGCTACACCTTC. Translation gives CASSLFRSGFYGYTF.

The CDR3 reads CSARDGRSNTEAFF. In DNA, the CDR3 is TGCAGTGCTAGAGACGGACGGAGCAACACTGAAGCTTTCTTT. The rearrangement uses TRBV20-1 and TRBJ1-1, with D unclear. V gave up 0 bases and J gave up 2 bases, with 10 bases separating them. Germline V gene sequence: CDR1 DFQATT, CDR2 SNEGSKA (reference sequence). CDR3 length equals 14 residues.

This rearrangement joins TRBV28 to TRBJ2-4; D is unclear. Germline values: CDR1 MDHEN, CDR2 SYDVKM. Trimming took 8 bases from V and 2 from J, leaving 16 bases between them. The CDR3 has 15 residues. The CDR3 sequence: CASEAASTSKNIQYF. As DNA, the CDR3 is TGTGCCAGCGAGGCAGCCAGTACGTCCAAAAACATTCAGTACTTC. The entire variable domain, with the rest obtained from reference TRBV28 and TRBJ2-4, is as follows: DVKVTQSSRYLVKRTGEKVFLECVQDMDHENMFWYRQDPGLGLRLIYFSYDVKMKEKGDIPEGYSVSREKKERFSLILESASTNQTSMYLCASEAASTSKNIQYFGAGTRLSVL.

This clonotype was seen ten or more times. V and J are TRBV12-3 or TRBV12-4 and TRBJ2-5; 12 bases are shared with TRBD2. With V trimmed by 7 bases and J by 4 bases, 1 base remained unmatched. The CDR3 is 13 residues long. The CDR3 protein is CASTGLAGETQYF. Written as DNA, the CDR3 is TGTGCCAGCACGGGACTAGCGGGAGAGACCCAGTACTTC.

This clonotype came up a few times. The chain couples TRBV18 to TRBJ1-2, with unresolved D. Germline-derived CDR1 and CDR2 are KGHSH and LQKENI. Trimming pared 0 bases from V and 0 bases from J, leaving 8 bases between. This CDR3 is 15 amino acids long. The CDR3 loop reads CASSPPMGTNYGYTF. For the CDR3, the DNA is TGTGCCAGCTCACCACCGATGGGGACTAACTATGGCTACACCTTC.

The chain links TRBV6-7 to TRBJ2-3; 11 bases are shared with TRBD2. TRBV6-7 belongs to the ORF category, with a function that is uncertain. This CDR3 is 13 amino acids long. Trimming took 7 bases from V and 14 from J; bases not matched to a gene: 11. The CDR3 sequence: CASIRNRLAGGYF. In nucleotides, the CDR3 is TGTGCCAGCATTCGGAATAGGCTAGCGGGAGGGTATTTT.

The genes are TRBV6-5 and TRBJ1-1, with a possible D match to TRBD1 (5 bases). Trimming removed 4 bases from V and 5 bases from J, with 14 bases in between. CDR1 is MNHEY and CDR2 is SVGAGI in the germline V gene. CDR3 size: 14 residues. The DNA for the CDR3 is TGTGCCAGCAGTTGGATGGGAGGGGCTACTGAAGCTTTCTTT. Residues: CASSWMGGATEAFF.

The genes are TRBV10-3 and TRBJ2-3; 9 positions agree with TRBD2. Trimming cost V 4 bases and J 4 bases; bases outside gene matches: 6. Germline loops: CDR1 ENHRY, CDR2 SYGVKD. The CDR3 has 15 residues. The CDR3 sequence is CAISAHLAGADTQYF. CDR3 nucleotide sequence: TGTGCCATCAGTGCTCATTTAGCGGGGGCAGATACGCAGTATTTT.

This clonotype was counted a few times. This chain uses TRBV20-1 with TRBJ2-2, with D unresolved. Trimming took 6 bases from V and 9 from J, leaving 11 bases between them. This CDR3 contains 11 residues. Germline V CDR1 and CDR2: DFQATT, SNEGSKA (reference sequence). CDR3 bases: TGCAGTGCCCTCTTGTACCGGGAGCTGTTTTTT. This gives the protein CSALLYRELFF.

This clonotype has a count of ten or more. This chain uses TRBV20-1 with TRBJ2-7, with D hard to call. The CDR3 has 16 residues. The ends were cut back, 3 bases at V and 2 bases at J, with 20 bases in the middle. Germline V lookup: CDR1 DFQATT, CDR2 SNEGSKA (reference sequence). CDR3: CSASPFTAGTPYEQYF. DNA of the CDR3: TGCAGTGCTAGTCCGTTTACGGCAGGCACCCCCTACGAGCAGTACTTC.

This clonotype has a handful of counts. The chain carries TRBV29-1 and TRBJ2-7, with 9 bases fitting TRBD2. Germline V gene sequence: CDR1 SQVTM, CDR2 ANQGSEA. This CDR3 has 13 amino acids. Trimming cost V 6 bases and J 2 bases; bases outside gene matches: 5. The CDR3 DNA is TGCAGCGTCCCAGGACTAGCGCCCTACGAGCAGTACTTC. This sequence encodes CSVPGLAPYEQYF.

This clonotype was observed at least ten times. The rearrangement joins TRBV20-1 to TRBJ1-4, with no clear D. V lost 3 bases to trimming and J lost 0 bases, with 17 bases between them. This CDR3 is built from 17 residues. Germline V gene data show CDR1 as DFQATT and CDR2 as SNEGSKA (reference sequence). This CDR3 reads CSASSSPTLSTNEKLFF. The DNA of the CDR3 is TGCAGTGCTAGCTCAAGCCCGACACTCTCAACTAATGAAAAACTGTTTTTT.

The chain carries TRBV11-3 and TRBJ2-1, with 12 bases matching TRBD2. The CDR3 loop spans 15 amino acids. Germline V lookup: CDR1 SGHNT, CDR2 YENEEA. The V segment lost 4 bases and the J segment 9 bases; nucleotides outside the gene matches: 7. The CDR3 nucleotides read TGTGCCAGCAGCTCGACTAGCGGGGGAAGGGGTGAGCAGTTCTTC. Its protein is CASSSTSGGRGEQFF.

This clonotype showed up many times. The rearrangement joins TRBV3-1 to TRBJ1-3; D not certain. The CDR3 has 14 amino acids. Trimming cost V 10 bases and J 2 bases, with 15 bases left between them. Germline V gene data show CDR1 as LGHDT and CDR2 as YNNKEL (reference sequence). The CDR3 loop reads CATGPLRTGNTIYF. The CDR3 DNA sequence: TGTGCCACCGGGCCCCTAAGGACTGGAAACACCATATATTTT.

This clonotype was recorded many times. The chain links TRBV14 to TRBJ2-7; no reliable D call. Trimming left V 3 bases short and J 5 bases short, with 8 bases between. Germline CDR1 is SGHDN and CDR2 is FVKESK. CDR3 length equals 12 residues. The CDR3 DNA reads TGTGCCAGCAGCCAGAATGCTAACGAGCAGTACTTC. Translation: CASSQNANEQYF.

The chain uses TRBV5-6 and TRBJ2-1, with TRBD2 identical over 11 bases. This CDR3 has 16 amino acids. Germline CDR1 is SGHDT and CDR2 is YYEEEE. Trimming took 5 bases from V and 2 from J; bases not matched to a gene: 6. Written as DNA, the CDR3 is TGTGCCAGCAGTATTAGCGGGAGGGTCACCTACAATGAGCAGTTCTTC. Protein sequence: CASSISGRVTYNEQFF. The full variable domain, with the rest looked up from reference TRBV5-6 and TRBJ2-1, is DAGVTQSPTHLIKTRGQQVTLRCSPKSGHDTVSWYQQALGQGPQFIFQYYEEEERQRGNFPDRFSGHQFPNYSSELNVNALLLGDSALYLCASSISGRVTYNEQFFGPGTRLTVL.

This clonotype was recorded a few times. J is TRBJ1-6 and V is TRBV19; 8 nucleotides align to TRBD1. The CDR3 covers 15 residues. The V segment lost 2 bases and the J segment 9 bases; nucleotides outside the gene matches: 6. Germline V gives CDR1 LNHDA, CDR2 SQIVND (reference sequence). CDR3 amino acids: CASSIPGGGGSPLHF. The DNA for the CDR3 is TGTGCCAGTAGTATACCAGGGGGCGGCGGTTCACCCCTCCACTTT. Variable domain in full (rest from reference TRBV19 and TRBJ1-6): DGGITQSPKYLFRKEGQNVTLSCEQNLNHDAMYWYRQDPGQGLRLIYYSQIVNDFQKGDIAEGYSVSREKKESFPLTVTSAQKNPTAFYLCASSIPGGGGSPLHFGNGTRLTVT.

Only a few counts were recorded for this clonotype. The J gene is TRBJ2-2, the V gene TRBV5-1; D unclear. The V gene's germline CDR1 is SGHRS and CDR2 YFSETQ. The CDR3 length is 15 residues. V lost 3 bases to trimming and J lost 0 bases, with 9 bases between them. The CDR3 bases are TGCGCCAGCAGCTCACAGACGGCGAACACCGGGGAGCTGTTTTTT. Residues: CASSSQTANTGELFF.